This TCR beta chain was retrieved from a study of identical twins. General study points: Surplus twin overlap in beta out-of-frame sequences was less pronounced. The study reached conclusions through statistical analysis that was cross-sectional, not following the same donors.

In TCRdb, the 5' RACE reads were re-called with MiXCR into one record per CDR3 protein. The data contain 450,000 to 600,000 distinct CDR3 sequences, around 22% of them singletons. Regarding this clonotype: The antigen remains unidentified.

This same sample was also part of a study on yellow fever vaccine responses in identical twins. In that study: Twins reportedly mounted vaccine T cell responses that seemed partly convergent, partly personalized.

The clonotype originates from a woman aged 18-30 years in good health. Sequencing input: CD4+ T cells sorted from blood.

DNA of the CDR3: TGTGCCAGCAGTTTAGTTTACGGGACTAGCAACGCCAATGAGCAGTTCTTC. Translation gives CASSLVYGTSNANEQFF. The rearrangement uses TRBV12-3 or TRBV12-4 and TRBJ2-1, with 9 nucleotides matching TRBD2. J was trimmed by 6 bases and V by 1 base; bases with no gene match: 10. The length of the CDR3 is 17 residues.